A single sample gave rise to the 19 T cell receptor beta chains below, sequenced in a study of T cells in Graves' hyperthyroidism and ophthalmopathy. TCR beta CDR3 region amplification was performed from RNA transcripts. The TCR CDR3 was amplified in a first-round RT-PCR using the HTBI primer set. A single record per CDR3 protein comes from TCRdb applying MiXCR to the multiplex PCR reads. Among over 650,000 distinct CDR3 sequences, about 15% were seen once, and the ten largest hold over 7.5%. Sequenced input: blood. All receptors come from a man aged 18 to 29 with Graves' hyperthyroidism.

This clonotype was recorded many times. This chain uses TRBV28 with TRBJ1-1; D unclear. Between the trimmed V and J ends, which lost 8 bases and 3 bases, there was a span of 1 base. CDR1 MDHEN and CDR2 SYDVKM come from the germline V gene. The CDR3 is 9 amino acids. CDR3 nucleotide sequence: TGTGCCAGCGACACTGAAGCTTTCTTT. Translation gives CASDTEAFF.

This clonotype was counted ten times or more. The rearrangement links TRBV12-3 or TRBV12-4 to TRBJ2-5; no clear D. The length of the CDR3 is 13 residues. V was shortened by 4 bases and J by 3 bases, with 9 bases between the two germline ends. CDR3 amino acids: CASSWARKETQYF. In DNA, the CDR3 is TGTGCCAGCAGTTGGGCCCGGAAAGAGACCCAGTACTTC.

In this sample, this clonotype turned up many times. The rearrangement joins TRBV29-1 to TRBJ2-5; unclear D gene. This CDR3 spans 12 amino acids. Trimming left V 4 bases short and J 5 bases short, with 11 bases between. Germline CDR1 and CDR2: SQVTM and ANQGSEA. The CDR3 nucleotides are TGCAGCGTTGCTGGGGTAGAGGAGACCCAGTACTTC. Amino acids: CSVAGVEETQYF.

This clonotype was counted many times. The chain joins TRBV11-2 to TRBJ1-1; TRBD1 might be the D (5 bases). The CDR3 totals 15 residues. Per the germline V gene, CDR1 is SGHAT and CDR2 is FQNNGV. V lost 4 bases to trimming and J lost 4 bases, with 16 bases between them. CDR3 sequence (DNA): TGTGCCAGCAGCTGGGCCCTTCAGGGTCCCACTGAAGCTTTCTTT. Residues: CASSWALQGPTEAFF.

The CDR3 region is CSAGAWDGSYEQYF. The CDR3 DNA reads as TGCAGTGCTGGAGCCTGGGACGGGAGCTACGAGCAGTACTTC. The chain couples TRBV20-1 to TRBJ2-7, with D maybe TRBD2 (6 bases). In germline, CDR1 is DFQATT, CDR2 SNEGSKA (reference sequence). The CDR3 is 14 amino acids. Between the trimmed V and J ends, which lost 5 bases and 3 bases, there was a span of 17 bases.

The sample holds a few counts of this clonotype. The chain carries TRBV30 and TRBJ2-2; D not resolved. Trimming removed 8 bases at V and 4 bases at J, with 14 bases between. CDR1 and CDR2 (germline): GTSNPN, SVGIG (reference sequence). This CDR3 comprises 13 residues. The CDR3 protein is CARVEMSTGELFF. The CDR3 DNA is TGTGCCCGAGTCGAGATGAGCACCGGGGAGCTGTTTTTT.

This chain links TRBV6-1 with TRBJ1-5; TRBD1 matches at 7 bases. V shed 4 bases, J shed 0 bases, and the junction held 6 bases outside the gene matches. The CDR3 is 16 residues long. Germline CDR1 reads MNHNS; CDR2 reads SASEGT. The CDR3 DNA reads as TGTGCCAGCAGTGGCCGGGACAGTTATAGCAATCAGCCCCAGCATTTT. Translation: CASSGRDSYSNQPQHF.

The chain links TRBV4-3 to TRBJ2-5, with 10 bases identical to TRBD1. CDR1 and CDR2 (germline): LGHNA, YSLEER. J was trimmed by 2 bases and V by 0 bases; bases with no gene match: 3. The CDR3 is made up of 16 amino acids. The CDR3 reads CASSQDRTGGQETQYF. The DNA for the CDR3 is TGCGCCAGCAGCCAAGATAGGACAGGGGGGCAAGAGACCCAGTACTTC.

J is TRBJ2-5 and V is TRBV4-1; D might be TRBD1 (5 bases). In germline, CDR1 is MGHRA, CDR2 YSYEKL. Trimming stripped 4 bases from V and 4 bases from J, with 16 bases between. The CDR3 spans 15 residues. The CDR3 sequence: CASSPRQGMGETQYF. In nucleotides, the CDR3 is TGCGCCAGCAGCCCACGCCAGGGAATGGGAGAGACCCAGTACTTC.

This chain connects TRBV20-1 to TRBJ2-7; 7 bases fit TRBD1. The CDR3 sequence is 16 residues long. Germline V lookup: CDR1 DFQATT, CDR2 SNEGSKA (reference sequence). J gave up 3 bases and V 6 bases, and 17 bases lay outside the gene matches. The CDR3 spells CSARNDRVGTNYEQYF. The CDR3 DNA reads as TGCAGTGCAAGGAACGACAGGGTTGGTACTAACTACGAGCAGTACTTC.

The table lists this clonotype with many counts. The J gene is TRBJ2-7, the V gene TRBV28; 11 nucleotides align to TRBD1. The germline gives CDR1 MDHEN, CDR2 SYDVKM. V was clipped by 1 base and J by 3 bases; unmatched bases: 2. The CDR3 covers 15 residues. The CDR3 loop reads CASSLFGTGGYEQYF. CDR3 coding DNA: TGTGCCAGCAGTTTATTTGGGACAGGGGGCTACGAGCAGTACTTC.

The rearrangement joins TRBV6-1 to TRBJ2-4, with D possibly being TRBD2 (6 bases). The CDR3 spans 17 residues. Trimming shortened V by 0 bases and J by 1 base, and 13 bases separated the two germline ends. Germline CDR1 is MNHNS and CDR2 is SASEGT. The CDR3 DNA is TGTGCCAGCAGTGAAGCGGGGGGACTGTTGGCCAAAAACATTCAGTACTTC. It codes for CASSEAGGLLAKNIQYF.

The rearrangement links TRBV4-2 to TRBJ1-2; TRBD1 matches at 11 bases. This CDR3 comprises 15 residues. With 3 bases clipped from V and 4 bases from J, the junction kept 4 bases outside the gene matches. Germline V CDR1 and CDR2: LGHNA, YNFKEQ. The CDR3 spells CASSQRTGGGYGYTF. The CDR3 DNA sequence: TGTGCCAGCAGCCAGAGGACAGGGGGCGGCTATGGCTACACCTTC.

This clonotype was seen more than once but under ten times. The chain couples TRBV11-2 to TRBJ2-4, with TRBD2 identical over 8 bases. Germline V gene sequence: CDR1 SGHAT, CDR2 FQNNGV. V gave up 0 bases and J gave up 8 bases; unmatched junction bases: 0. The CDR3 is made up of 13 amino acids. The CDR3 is CASSLEAGDIQYF. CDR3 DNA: TGTGCCAGCAGCTTAGAAGCGGGAGACATTCAGTACTTC.

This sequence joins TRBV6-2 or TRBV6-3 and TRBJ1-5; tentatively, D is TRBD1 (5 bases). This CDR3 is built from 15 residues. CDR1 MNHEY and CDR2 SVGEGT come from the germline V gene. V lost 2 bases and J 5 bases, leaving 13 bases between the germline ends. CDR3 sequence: CASSYGGREYQPQHF. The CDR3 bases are TGTGCCAGCAGTTACGGAGGCAGGGAATATCAGCCCCAGCATTTT.

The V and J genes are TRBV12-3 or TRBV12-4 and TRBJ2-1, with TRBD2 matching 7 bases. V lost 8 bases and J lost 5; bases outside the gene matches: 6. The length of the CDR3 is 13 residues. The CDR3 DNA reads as TGTGCCAGCTTAAGCGGGACTCACAATGAGCAGTTCTTC. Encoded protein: CASLSGTHNEQFF.

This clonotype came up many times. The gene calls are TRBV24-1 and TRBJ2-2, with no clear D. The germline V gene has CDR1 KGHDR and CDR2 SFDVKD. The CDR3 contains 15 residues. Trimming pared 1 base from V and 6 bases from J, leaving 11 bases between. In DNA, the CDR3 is TGTGCCACCAGTGATTTCTCGGACGGGTCCGGGGAGCTGTTTTTT. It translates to CATSDFSDGSGELFF.

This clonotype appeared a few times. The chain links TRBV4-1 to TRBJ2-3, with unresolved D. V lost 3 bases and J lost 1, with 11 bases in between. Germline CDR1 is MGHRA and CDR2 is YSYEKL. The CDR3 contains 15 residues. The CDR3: CASSHLASGTDTQYF. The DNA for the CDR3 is TGCGCCAGCAGCCATCTCGCGAGCGGCACAGATACGCAGTATTTT.

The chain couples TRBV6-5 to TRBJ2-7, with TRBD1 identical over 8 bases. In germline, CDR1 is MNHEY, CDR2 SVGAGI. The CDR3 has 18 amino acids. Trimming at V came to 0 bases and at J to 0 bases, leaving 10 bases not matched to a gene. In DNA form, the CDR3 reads TGTGCCAGCAGTTACTCGATGTCGGCGACAGGGGTCTCCTACGAGCAGTACTTC. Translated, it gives CASSYSMSATGVSYEQYF.